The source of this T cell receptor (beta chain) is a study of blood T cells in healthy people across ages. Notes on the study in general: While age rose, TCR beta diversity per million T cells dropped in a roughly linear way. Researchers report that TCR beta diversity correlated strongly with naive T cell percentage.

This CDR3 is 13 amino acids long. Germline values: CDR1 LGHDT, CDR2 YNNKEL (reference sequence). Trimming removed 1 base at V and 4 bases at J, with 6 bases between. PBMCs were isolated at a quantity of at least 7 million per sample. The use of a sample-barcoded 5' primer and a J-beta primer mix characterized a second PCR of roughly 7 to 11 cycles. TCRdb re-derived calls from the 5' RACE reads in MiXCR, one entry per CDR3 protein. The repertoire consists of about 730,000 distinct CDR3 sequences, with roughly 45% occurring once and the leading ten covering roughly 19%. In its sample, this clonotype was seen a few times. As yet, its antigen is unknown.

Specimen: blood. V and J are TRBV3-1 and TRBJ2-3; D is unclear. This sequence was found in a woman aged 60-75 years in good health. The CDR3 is CASSQGSPDTQYF. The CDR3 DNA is TGTGCCAGCAGCCAAGGCAGTCCAGATACGCAGTATTTT.